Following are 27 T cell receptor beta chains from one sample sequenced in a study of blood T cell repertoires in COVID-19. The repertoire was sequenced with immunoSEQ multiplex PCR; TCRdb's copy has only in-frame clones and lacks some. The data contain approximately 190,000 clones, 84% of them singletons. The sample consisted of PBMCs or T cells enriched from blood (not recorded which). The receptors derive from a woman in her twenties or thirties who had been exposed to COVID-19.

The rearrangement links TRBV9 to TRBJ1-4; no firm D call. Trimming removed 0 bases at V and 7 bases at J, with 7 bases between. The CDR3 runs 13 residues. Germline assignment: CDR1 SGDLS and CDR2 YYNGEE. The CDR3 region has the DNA TGTGCCAGCAGCGTAGTTAACTGTGAAAAACTGTTTTTT. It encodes CASSVVNCEKLFF.

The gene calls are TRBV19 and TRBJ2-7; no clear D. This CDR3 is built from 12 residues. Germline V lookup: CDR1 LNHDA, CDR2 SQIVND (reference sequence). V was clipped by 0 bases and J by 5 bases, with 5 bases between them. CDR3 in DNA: TGTGCCAGTAGTATAGATAGTGACGAGCAGTACTTC. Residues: CASSIDSDEQYF. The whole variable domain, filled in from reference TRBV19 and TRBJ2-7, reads DGGITQSPKYLFRKEGQNVTLSCEQNLNHDAMYWYRQDPGQGLRLIYYSQIVNDFQKGDIAEGYSVSREKKESFPLTVTSAQKNPTAFYLCASSIDSDEQYFGPGTRLTVT.

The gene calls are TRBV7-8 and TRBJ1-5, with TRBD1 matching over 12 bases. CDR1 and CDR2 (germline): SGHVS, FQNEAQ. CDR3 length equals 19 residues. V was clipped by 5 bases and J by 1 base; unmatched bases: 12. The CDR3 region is CASSPAGTGGLLSNQPQHF. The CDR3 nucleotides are TGTGCCAGCAGCCCCGCCGGGACAGGGGGCCTTTTGAGCAATCAGCCCCAGCATTTT.

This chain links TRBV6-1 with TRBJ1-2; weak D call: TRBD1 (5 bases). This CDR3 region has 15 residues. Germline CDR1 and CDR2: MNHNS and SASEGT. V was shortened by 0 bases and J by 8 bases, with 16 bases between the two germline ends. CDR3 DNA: TGTGCCAGCAGTGAAGCAGGGTCCGGGGGACGCGGCTACACCTTC. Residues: CASSEAGSGGRGYTF.

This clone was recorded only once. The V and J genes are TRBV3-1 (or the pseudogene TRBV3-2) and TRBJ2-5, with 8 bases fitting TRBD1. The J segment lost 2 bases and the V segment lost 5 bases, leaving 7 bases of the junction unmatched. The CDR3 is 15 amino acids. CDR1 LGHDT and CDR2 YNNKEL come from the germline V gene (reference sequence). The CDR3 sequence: CASSNGQGRQETQYF. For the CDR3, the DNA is TGTGCCAGCAGCAACGGACAGGGTAGGCAAGAGACCCAGTACTTC.

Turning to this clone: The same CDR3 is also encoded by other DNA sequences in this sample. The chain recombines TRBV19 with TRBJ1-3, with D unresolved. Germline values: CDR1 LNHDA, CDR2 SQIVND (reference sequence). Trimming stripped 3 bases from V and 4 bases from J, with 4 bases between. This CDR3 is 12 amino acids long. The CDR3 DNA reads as TGTGCCAGTAGTATTCTCGGAAACACCATATATTTT. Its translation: CASSILGNTIYF.

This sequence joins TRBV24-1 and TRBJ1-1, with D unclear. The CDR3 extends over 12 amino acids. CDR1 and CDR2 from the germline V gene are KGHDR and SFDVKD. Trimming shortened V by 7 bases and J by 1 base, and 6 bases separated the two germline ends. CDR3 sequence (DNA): TGTGCCACCAGCGAGGGGAACACTGAAGCTTTCTTT. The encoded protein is CATSEGNTEAFF.

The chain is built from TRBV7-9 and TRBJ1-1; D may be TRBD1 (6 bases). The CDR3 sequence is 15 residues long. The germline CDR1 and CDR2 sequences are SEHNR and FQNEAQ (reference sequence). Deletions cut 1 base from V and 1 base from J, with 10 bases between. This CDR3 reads CASSLGGRGNTEAFF. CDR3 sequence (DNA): TGTGCCAGCAGCTTAGGGGGGCGCGGGAACACTGAAGCTTTCTTT.

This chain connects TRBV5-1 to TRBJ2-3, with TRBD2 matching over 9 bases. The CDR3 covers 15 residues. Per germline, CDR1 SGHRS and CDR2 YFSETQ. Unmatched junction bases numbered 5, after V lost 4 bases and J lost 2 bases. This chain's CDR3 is CASSERGVFTDTQYF. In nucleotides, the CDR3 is TGCGCCAGCAGCGAGCGGGGGGTTTTCACAGATACGCAGTATTTT.

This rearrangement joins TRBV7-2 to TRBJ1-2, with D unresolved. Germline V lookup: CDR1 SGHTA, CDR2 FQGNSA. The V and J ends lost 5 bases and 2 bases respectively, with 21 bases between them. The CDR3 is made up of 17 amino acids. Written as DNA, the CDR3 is TGTGCCAGCAGCCTACAGACCGCCCCCCGGCCAAACTATGGCTACACCTTC. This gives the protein CASSLQTAPRPNYGYTF.

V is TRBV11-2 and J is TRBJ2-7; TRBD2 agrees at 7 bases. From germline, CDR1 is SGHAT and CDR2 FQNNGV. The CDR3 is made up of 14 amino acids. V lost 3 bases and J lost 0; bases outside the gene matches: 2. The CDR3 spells CASSFTGGSYEQYF. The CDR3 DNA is TGTGCCAGCAGCTTTACGGGGGGCTCCTACGAGCAGTACTTC.

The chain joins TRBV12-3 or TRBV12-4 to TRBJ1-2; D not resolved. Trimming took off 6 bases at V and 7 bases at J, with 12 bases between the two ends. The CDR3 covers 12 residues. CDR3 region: CASRPHVGGYTF. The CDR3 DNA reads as TGTGCCAGCAGACCACATGTTGGTGGCTACACCTTC.

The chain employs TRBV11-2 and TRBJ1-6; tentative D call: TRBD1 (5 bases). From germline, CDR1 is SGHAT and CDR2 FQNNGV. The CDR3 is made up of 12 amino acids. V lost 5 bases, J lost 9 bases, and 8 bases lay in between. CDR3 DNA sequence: TGTGCCAGCAGCCCCGACAGTTCACCCCTCCACTTT. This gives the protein CASSPDSSPLHF. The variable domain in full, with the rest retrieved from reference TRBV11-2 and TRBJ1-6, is EAGVAQSPRYKIIEKRQSVAFWCNPISGHATLYWYQQILGQGPKLLIQFQNNGVVDDSQLPKDRFSAERLKGVDSTLKIQPAKLEDSAVYLCASSPDSSPLHFGNGTRLTVT.

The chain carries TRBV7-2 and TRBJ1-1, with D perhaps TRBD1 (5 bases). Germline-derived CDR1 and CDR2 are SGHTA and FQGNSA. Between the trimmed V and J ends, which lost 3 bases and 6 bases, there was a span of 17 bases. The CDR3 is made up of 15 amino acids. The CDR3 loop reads CASSFVKGVGAEAFF. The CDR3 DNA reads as TGTGCCAGCAGCTTCGTTAAAGGGGTGGGCGCTGAAGCTTTCTTT.

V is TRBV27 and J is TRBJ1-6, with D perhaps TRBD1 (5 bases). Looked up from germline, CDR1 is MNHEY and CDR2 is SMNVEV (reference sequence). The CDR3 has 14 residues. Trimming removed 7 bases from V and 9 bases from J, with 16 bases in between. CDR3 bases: TGTGCCAGCACCCCGGGAGGGGCGGGTTCACCCCTCCACTTT. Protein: CASTPGGAGSPLHF.

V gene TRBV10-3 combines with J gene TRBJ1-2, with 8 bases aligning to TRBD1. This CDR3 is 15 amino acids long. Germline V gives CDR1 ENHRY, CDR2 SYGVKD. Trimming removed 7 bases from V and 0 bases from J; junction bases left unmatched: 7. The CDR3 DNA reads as TGTGCCATCACTCGGAGGACAGGGCCTAACTATGGCTACACCTTC. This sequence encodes CAITRRTGPNYGYTF.

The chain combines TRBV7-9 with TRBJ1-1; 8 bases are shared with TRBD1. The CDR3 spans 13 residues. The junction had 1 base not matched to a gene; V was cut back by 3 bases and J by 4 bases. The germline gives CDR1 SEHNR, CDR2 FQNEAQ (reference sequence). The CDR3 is CASSFTGGTEAFF. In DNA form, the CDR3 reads TGTGCCAGCAGCTTCACAGGGGGCACTGAAGCTTTCTTT. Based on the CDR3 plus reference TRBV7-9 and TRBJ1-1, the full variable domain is DTGVSQNPRHKITKRGQNVTFRCDPISEHNRLYWYRQTLGQGPEFLTYFQNEAQLEKSRLLSDRFSAERPKGSFSTLEIQRTEQGDSAMYLCASSFTGGTEAFFGQGTRLTVV.

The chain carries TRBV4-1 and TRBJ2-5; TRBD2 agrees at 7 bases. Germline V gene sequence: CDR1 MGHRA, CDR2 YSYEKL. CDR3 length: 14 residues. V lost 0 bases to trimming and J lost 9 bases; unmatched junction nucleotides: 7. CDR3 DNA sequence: TGCGCCAGCAGCCAAGATCGGCTAGCGGAGCCCCAGTACTTC. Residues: CASSQDRLAEPQYF.

The CDR3 region has the DNA TGTGCCAGCAGCTTAGCGATTTCAGGGCTAGACTATGGCTACACCTTC. Its translation: CASSLAISGLDYGYTF. The chain carries TRBV7-6 and TRBJ1-2; tentatively, D is TRBD1 (5 bases). V lost 0 bases and J 3 bases, leaving 14 bases between the germline ends. Per germline, CDR1 SGHVS and CDR2 FNYEAQ. The CDR3 runs 16 residues.

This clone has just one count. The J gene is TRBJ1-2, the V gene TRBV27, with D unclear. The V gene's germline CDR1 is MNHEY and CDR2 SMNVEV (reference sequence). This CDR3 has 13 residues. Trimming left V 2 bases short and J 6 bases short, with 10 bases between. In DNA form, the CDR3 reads TGTGCCAGCAGTTTAATTTCCGGGAATGGCTACACCTTC. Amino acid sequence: CASSLISGNGYTF.

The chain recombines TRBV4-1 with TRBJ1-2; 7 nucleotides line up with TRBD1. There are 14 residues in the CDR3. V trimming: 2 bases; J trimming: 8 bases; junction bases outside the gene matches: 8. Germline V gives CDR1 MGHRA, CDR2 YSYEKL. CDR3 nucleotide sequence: TGCGCCAGCAGCCAAACAACAGGGGTCGGAGGCTACACCTTC. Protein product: CASSQTTGVGGYTF.

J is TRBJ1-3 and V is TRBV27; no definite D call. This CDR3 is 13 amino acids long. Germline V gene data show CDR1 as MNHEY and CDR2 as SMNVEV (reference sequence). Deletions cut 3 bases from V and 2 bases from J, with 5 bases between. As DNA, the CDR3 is TGTGCCAGCAGTTTCAGTACTGGAAACACCATATATTTT. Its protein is CASSFSTGNTIYF.

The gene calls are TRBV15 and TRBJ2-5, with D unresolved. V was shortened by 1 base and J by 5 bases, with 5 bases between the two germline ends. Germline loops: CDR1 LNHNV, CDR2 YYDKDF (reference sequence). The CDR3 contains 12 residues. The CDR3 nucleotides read TGTGCCACCAGCAGAGGAGAGGAGACCCAGTACTTC. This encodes CATSRGEETQYF.

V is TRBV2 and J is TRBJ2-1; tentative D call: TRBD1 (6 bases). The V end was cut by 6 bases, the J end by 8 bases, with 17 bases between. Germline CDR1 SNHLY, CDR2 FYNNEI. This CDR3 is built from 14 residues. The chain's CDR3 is CASRALQGFDEQFF. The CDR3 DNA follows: TGTGCCAGCAGGGCACTACAGGGTTTCGATGAGCAGTTCTTC.

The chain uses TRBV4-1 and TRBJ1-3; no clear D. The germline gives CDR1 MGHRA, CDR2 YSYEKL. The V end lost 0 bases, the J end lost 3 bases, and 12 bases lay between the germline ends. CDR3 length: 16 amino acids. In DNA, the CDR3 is TGCGCCAGCAGCCAAGATTCCTTCCAGTTTGGAAACACCATATATTTT. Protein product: CASSQDSFQFGNTIYF.

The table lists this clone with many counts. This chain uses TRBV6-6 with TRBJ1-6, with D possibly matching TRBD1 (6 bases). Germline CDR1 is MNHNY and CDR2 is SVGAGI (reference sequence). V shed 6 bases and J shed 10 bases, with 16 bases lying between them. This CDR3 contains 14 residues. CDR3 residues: CASSPDRFGSPLHF. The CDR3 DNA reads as TGTGCCAGCAGCCCCGACAGGTTCGGCTCACCCCTCCACTTT.

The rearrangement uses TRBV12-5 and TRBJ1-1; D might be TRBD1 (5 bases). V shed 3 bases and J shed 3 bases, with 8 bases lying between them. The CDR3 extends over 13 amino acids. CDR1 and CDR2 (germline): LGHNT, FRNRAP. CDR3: CASGFDSYTEAFF. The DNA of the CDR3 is TGTGCTAGTGGTTTTGACAGTTACACTGAAGCTTTCTTT.